This entry lists 21 T cell receptor beta chains sequenced from one sample in a study of T cell responses to AZD1222 COVID-19 vaccine. The repertoire was sequenced with immunoSEQ multiplex PCR; TCRdb's copy has only in-frame clones and lacks some. This sample has approximately 260,000 clones, with 85% to 95% found just once. The input for sequencing was peripheral blood, taken on day 0 of AZD1222 vaccination. Source of these receptors: an adult in good health.

The V call is TRBV3-1 (or the pseudogene TRBV3-2), the J call TRBJ2-7; TRBD2 might be the D (6 bases). The CDR3 consists of 12 residues. From germline, CDR1 is LGHDT and CDR2 YNNKEL (reference sequence). V was clipped by 4 bases and J by 7 bases, with 11 bases between them. CDR3 sequence: CASSLPGTEQYF. The CDR3 nucleotides read TGTGCCAGCAGCCTTCCGGGGACTGAGCAGTACTTC.

This rearrangement joins TRBV5-4 to TRBJ2-7; D possibly corresponds to TRBD2 (5 bases). This CDR3 region has 13 residues. V was clipped by 2 bases and J by 2 bases, with 8 bases between them. CDR1 is SGHNT, CDR2 YYREEE, per germline (reference sequence). The CDR3 nucleotides are TGTGCCAGCAGCTTCTCCGGGACCTACGAGCAGTACTTC. It codes for CASSFSGTYEQYF.

As regards this clone: In the same sample, other DNA sequences code for this CDR3. The V gene is TRBV28, the J gene TRBJ2-7; TRBD1 agrees at 9 bases. With V trimmed by 5 bases and J by 4 bases, 3 bases remained unmatched. This CDR3 is 13 amino acids long. The V gene's germline CDR1 is MDHEN and CDR2 SYDVKM. In nucleotides, the CDR3 is TGTGCCAGCAGTCCAGGACAGGGGTACGAGCAGTACTTC. Residues: CASSPGQGYEQYF.

This clone was seen more than once but under ten times. The rearrangement uses TRBV25-1 and TRBJ1-1; no firm D call. Germline V gene data show CDR1 as MGHDK and CDR2 as SYGVNS. V lost 4 bases and J lost 10, with 13 bases in between. CDR3 size: 12 residues. This CDR3 reads CASSVGPTRAFF. DNA for the CDR3: TGTGCCAGCAGTGTGGGCCCAACTAGAGCTTTCTTT. The full variable domain, its missing parts supplied by reference TRBV25-1 and TRBJ1-1, is EADIYQTPRYLVIGTGKKITLECSQTMGHDKMYWYQQDPGMELHLIHYSYGVNSTEKGDLSSESTVSRIRTEHFPLTLESARPSHTSQYLCASSVGPTRAFFGQGTRLTVV.

The V and J genes are TRBV28 and TRBJ2-1, with 9 bases that match TRBD1. Germline assignment: CDR1 MDHEN and CDR2 SYDVKM. The CDR3 covers 15 residues. Unmatched junction bases numbered 3, after V lost 3 bases and J lost 3 bases. The DNA of the CDR3 is TGTGCCAGCAGTTTGGGACAGGGATTCTACAATGAGCAGTTCTTC. Protein sequence: CASSLGQGFYNEQFF.

This clone has a single count. Different DNA sequences within this sample yield the same CDR3. This chain connects TRBV27 to TRBJ2-7, with D hard to call. CDR1 is MNHEY, CDR2 SMNVEV, per germline (reference sequence). V dropped 2 bases and J dropped 1 base, with 6 bases sitting between them. The CDR3 has 13 amino acids. CDR3 bases: TGTGCCAGCAGTTTAAGTGGTTCCTACGAGCAGTACTTC. It specifies CASSLSGSYEQYF.

The chain joins TRBV4-3 to TRBJ2-3; D perhaps matches TRBD1 (6 bases). Germline V CDR1 and CDR2: LGHNA, YSLEER. V shed 1 base and J shed 6 bases, with 20 bases lying between them. This CDR3 spans 17 amino acids. CDR3: CASSQGRAGVGWDTQYF. CDR3 DNA sequence: TGCGCCAGCAGCCAAGGAAGGGCAGGGGTGGGCTGGGATACGCAGTATTTT.

CDR3: CASSGQGWDNQPQHF. CDR3 in DNA: TGTGCCAGCAGCGGACAGGGTTGGGACAATCAGCCCCAGCATTTT. The chain combines TRBV28 with TRBJ1-5; TRBD1 aligns across 8 bases. The CDR3 consists of 15 residues. The V segment lost 6 bases and the J segment 3 bases; nucleotides outside the gene matches: 7. Germline-derived CDR1 and CDR2 are MDHEN and SYDVKM.

The CDR3 protein is CASSQEWQGGQPQHF. For the CDR3, the DNA is TGCGCCAGCAGCCAAGAATGGCAGGGAGGCCAGCCCCAGCATTTT. The chain combines TRBV4-3 with TRBJ1-5, with a possible D match to TRBD1 (5 bases). The germline V and J ends were trimmed by 0 bases and 7 bases, with 13 bases remaining between them. The CDR3 extends over 15 amino acids. Germline V gene data show CDR1 as LGHNA and CDR2 as YSLEER.

The V gene is TRBV13, the J gene TRBJ1-2; TRBD1 might be the D (6 bases). CDR1 PRHDT and CDR2 FYEKMQ come from the germline V gene (reference sequence). With 1 base removed from V and 6 bases from J, the gap between germline ends came to 6 bases. The CDR3 has 12 residues. CDR3 protein: CASSLAGDGYTF. CDR3 nucleotide sequence: TGTGCCAGCAGCTTAGCAGGGGATGGCTACACCTTC.

V is TRBV14 and J is TRBJ2-2, with D perhaps matching TRBD1 or TRBD2 (5 bases each). This CDR3 has 14 amino acids. V lost 8 bases, J lost 0 bases, and 10 bases lay in between. The V gene's germline CDR1 is SGHDN and CDR2 FVKESK. The CDR3 DNA follows: TGTGCCAGCGGGGGTCGCGCGAACACCGGGGAGCTGTTTTTT. Translation gives CASGGRANTGELFF.

The rearrangement joins TRBV6-6 to TRBJ2-2; D is perhaps TRBD2 (5 bases). The CDR3 contains 15 residues. Germline CDR1 MNHNY, CDR2 SVGAGI (reference sequence). V lost 5 bases, J lost 6 bases, and 16 bases lay in between. The CDR3 loop reads CASSPPDYPPGELFF. The DNA of the CDR3 is TGTGCCAGCAGTCCGCCCGACTACCCTCCCGGGGAGCTGTTTTTT.

This chain connects TRBV4-2 to TRBJ2-7, with D perhaps being TRBD1 or TRBD2 (6 bases each). Germline loops: CDR1 LGHNA, CDR2 YNFKEQ. V was pared by 1 base and J by 2 bases, with 12 bases between. The CDR3 totals 15 residues. CDR3 loop: CASSQGGAGPYEQYF. The CDR3 nucleotides are TGTGCCAGCAGCCAAGGGGGGGCGGGACCCTACGAGCAGTACTTC.

The V call is TRBV5-1, the J call TRBJ2-1; 9 positions agree with TRBD2. There are 17 residues in the CDR3. Trimming cost V 0 bases and J 10 bases; bases outside gene matches: 14. Germline V gene lookup returns CDR1 SGHRS and CDR2 YFSETQ. CDR3 nucleotides: TGCGCCAGCAGCTTGGGGTCTAGCGGGATAGGATCGCGCGAGCAGTTCTTC. It encodes CASSLGSSGIGSREQFF.

V usage is TRBV7-2 and J usage is TRBJ2-7; maybe TRBD2 (6 bases). V was clipped by 3 bases and J by 5 bases, with 11 bases between them. Germline V CDR1 and CDR2: SGHTA, FQGNSA. The CDR3 consists of 13 residues. CDR3 residues: CASSFSGSHEQYF. In DNA, the CDR3 is TGTGCCAGCAGCTTTTCCGGGAGCCACGAGCAGTACTTC.

The CDR3 DNA reads as TGTGCCAGCAGCACGACTGTCTCTGGAAACACCATATATTTT. Translating gives CASSTTVSGNTIYF. The chain combines TRBV5-6 with TRBJ1-3; D call uncertain. The CDR3 loop spans 14 amino acids. Trimming removed 4 bases at V and 0 bases at J, with 8 bases between. Germline lookup yields CDR1 SGHDT and CDR2 YYEEEE.

As regards this clone: Other DNA sequences in the same sample also yield this CDR3. The chain recombines TRBV28 with TRBJ1-2; D is possibly TRBD1 (6 bases). This CDR3 spans 13 amino acids. Per the germline V gene, CDR1 is MDHEN and CDR2 is SYDVKM. V lost 2 bases to trimming and J lost 4 bases, with 8 bases between them. DNA of the CDR3: TGTGCCAGCAGTTTAAGGGGGACCTATGGCTACACCTTC. It codes for CASSLRGTYGYTF.

This clone has only a few counts. The V gene is TRBV6-5, the J gene TRBJ1-5; D might be TRBD1 (6 bases). Germline V gives CDR1 MNHEY, CDR2 SVGAGI. This CDR3 spans 14 amino acids. The CDR3 nucleotides are TGTGACTCGGCGGGGGGCGGAATTGGTCAGCCCCAGCATTTT. It is translated as CDSAGGGIGQPQHF.

The chain joins TRBV20-1 to TRBJ1-5, with TRBD1 as a possible D gene (6 bases). Germline V CDR1 and CDR2: DFQATT, SNEGSKA (reference sequence). Trimming pared 3 bases from V and 6 bases from J, leaving 15 bases between. This CDR3 has 14 amino acids. The CDR3 DNA reads TGCAGTGCTAGTCGGGATCAGGGGCGTCAGCCCCAGCATTTT. Amino acids: CSASRDQGRQPQHF.

This clone was observed a single time. J is TRBJ2-7 and V is TRBV7-2, with D possibly TRBD1 on 8 matching bases. V lost 6 bases to trimming and J lost 1 base, with 16 bases between them. CDR3 length equals 15 residues. Germline CDR1 and CDR2: SGHTA and FQGNSA. In nucleotides, the CDR3 is TGTGCCAGCAGTCGCACAGGGGGGGGATCCTACGAGCAGTACTTC. Translation: CASSRTGGGSYEQYF.

J is TRBJ2-7 and V is TRBV16, with D hard to call. The CDR3 runs to 13 residues. Germline V gives CDR1 KGHSY, CDR2 FQNENV. V was trimmed by 2 bases and J by 7 bases, leaving 12 bases between them. The chain's CDR3 is CASSQGKPMEQYF. The CDR3 DNA is TGTGCCAGCAGCCAAGGGAAGCCGATGGAGCAGTACTTC.